Listed here are 6 T cell receptor beta chains from one sample, sequenced in a study of regulatory T cells in long-lasting Graves disease. Time point defined: newly diagnosed GD, antithyroid drugs for less than 3 months. Isolated PBMC RNA provided the starting material for the TCR library. The authors built TCR beta libraries using iRepertoire HTBI primers and Arm-PCR of CDR3 regions. TCRdb re-called the multiplex PCR reads through MiXCR, storing one row per CDR3 protein. The table shows over 350,000 distinct CDR3 sequences, with 14% to 15% occurring only once. The same specimen was also included in a second study, on T cells in Graves' hyperthyroidism and ophthalmopathy.

The source was peripheral blood mononuclear cells (PBMCs), collected at new diagnosis, from a patient treated with antithyroid drugs. The source is a woman aged 40 to 50 with Graves disease.

This clonotype occurred many times. The V gene is TRBV12-5, the J gene TRBJ2-1; 9 bases map to TRBD2. Germline loops: CDR1 LGHNT, CDR2 FRNRAP. The CDR3 extends over 16 amino acids. V trimming: 0 bases; J trimming: 6 bases; junction bases outside the gene matches: 6. In nucleotides, the CDR3 is TGTGCTAGTGGTTTGGTCGGTAGCGGGAGCGGCAATGAGCAGTTCTTC. It specifies CASGLVGSGSGNEQFF.

This clonotype was seen a few times. The junction does not match germline at one end; this may be a read error. The chain carries TRBV2 and TRBJ2-2; D may be TRBD1 or TRBD2 (5 bases each). CDR1 and CDR2 from the germline V gene are SNHLY and FYNNEI. The CDR3 spans 14 residues. Here the CDR3 DNA reads TGTGCCAGCAGCGGGACGCGGAACACCGGGGAGCCGTTTTTT. Protein: CASSGTRNTGEPFF.

This clonotype has only one observation. This chain connects TRBV3-1 to TRBJ2-7; a weak D match, TRBD2 (5 bases). V lost 4 bases and J 2 bases, leaving 9 bases between the germline ends. The CDR3 has 13 amino acids. The germline V gene encodes CDR1 LGHDT and CDR2 YNNKEL (reference sequence). CDR3 DNA: TGTGCCAGCAGCCCCGAGGGCGCCTACGAGCAGTACGTC. This codes for CASSPEGAYEQYV.

This clonotype has at least ten counts. The rearrangement uses TRBV20-1 and TRBJ2-7; possibly TRBD1 for D (6 bases). From germline, CDR1 is DFQATT and CDR2 SNEGSKA (reference sequence). This CDR3 spans 13 amino acids. The V gene lost 6 bases and the J gene lost 2 bases, with 14 bases spanning the gap. CDR3 protein: CSAPDSGTYEQYF. CDR3 sequence (DNA): TGCAGTGCCCCGGACAGCGGAACCTACGAGCAGTACTTC.

This clonotype has at least ten counts. J is TRBJ2-7 and V is TRBV15; a weak D match, TRBD2 (6 bases). Germline CDR1 reads LNHNV; CDR2 reads YYDKDF (reference sequence). Trimming stripped 1 base from V and 5 bases from J, with 15 bases between. This CDR3 has 15 residues. CDR3 amino acids: CATSRAWVEGNEQYF. CDR3 DNA: TGTGCCACCAGCAGAGCGTGGGTGGAGGGGAACGAGCAGTACTTC.

This clonotype came up many times. The chain links TRBV11-3 to TRBJ1-1, with D possibly matching TRBD1 (6 bases). V was pared by 2 bases and J by 8 bases, with 15 bases between. The CDR3 totals 14 residues. In germline, CDR1 is SGHNT, CDR2 YENEEA. CDR3 bases: TGTGCCAGCAGCTTAAGGGGGATGGAGGAGGAAGCTTTCTTT. Its translation is CASSLRGMEEEAFF. Filled out from reference TRBV11-3 and TRBJ1-1, the complete variable domain reads EAGVVQSPRYKIIEKKQPVAFWCNPISGHNTLYWYLQNLGQGPELLIRYENEEAVDDSQLPKDRFSAERLKGVDSTLKIQPAELGDSAVYLCASSLRGMEEEAFFGQGTRLTVV.